What follows is one T cell receptor (beta chain) and its context. The data were obtained in a study of T cell changes during pregnancy in multiple sclerosis. Germline V gives CDR1 ENHRY, CDR2 SYGVKD. The CDR3 length is 16 residues. V was cut by 0 bases and J by 2 bases, with 12 bases left in between. The method was immunoSEQ multiplex PCR; TCRdb's version includes in-frame clones alone and lacks a portion of them. The data show fewer than 65,000 clones, with around nine tenths seen just once and 0.39% held by the top ten. The chain links TRBV10-3 to TRBJ2-3, with D perhaps TRBD2 (5 bases). The clonotype was recovered from a female donor with multiple sclerosis, enrolled in a pregnancy study. The sample in question was CD4+ T cells from peripheral blood mononuclear cells, obtained after pregnancy. CDR3 sequence: CAISESGWGVTDTQYF. DNA of the CDR3: TGTGCCATCAGTGAGTCTGGGTGGGGAGTCACAGATACGCAGTATTTT.